The 15 T cell receptor beta chains reported below all come from one sample, sequenced in a study of human T cells and chemical hapten exposure. TCRdb passed the RACE reads through MiXCR, listing each CDR3 protein once. The sample contains some 38,000 distinct CDR3 sequences, just under 6.5% of which appear only once. Time point: patch test 1, 2 weeks after DPC sensitization. The sample's treatment: therapeutic diphenylcyclopropenone sensitization with weekly scalp DPC. Whole blood, unfractionated, served as the material for total RNA extraction. This sample comprised whole blood, obtained in connection with sensitization to the hapten diphenylcyclopropenone (DPC). All receptors derive from a woman in her twenties or thirties with alopecia areata. Some clones in this sample may be carry-over from other donors' samples.

This clonotype was counted only a few times. The J gene is TRBJ1-1, the V gene TRBV6-5, with 12 bases identical to TRBD1. With 4 bases clipped from V and 4 bases from J, the junction kept 10 bases outside the gene matches. CDR3 size: 17 residues. Germline V gene data show CDR1 as MNHEY and CDR2 as SVGAGI. For the CDR3, the DNA is TGTGCCAGCAGTTTTTCTGGGACAGGGGGCAGGCGCACTGAAGCTTTCTTT. It is translated as CASSFSGTGGRRTEAFF.

This clonotype was seen many times. CDR3: CASLEQGSYEQYF. The CDR3 DNA sequence: TGTGCCAGCCTCGAACAGGGCTCCTACGAGCAGTACTTC. The chain combines TRBV28 with TRBJ2-7; a possible D gene is TRBD1 (6 bases). CDR1 and CDR2 from the germline V gene are MDHEN and SYDVKM. The CDR3 has 13 residues. V was shortened by 8 bases and J by 0 bases, with 11 bases between the two germline ends.

This clonotype occurred many times. The J gene is TRBJ1-5, the V gene TRBV11-2, with TRBD1 as a possible D gene (5 bases). The CDR3 loop spans 16 amino acids. The V gene's germline CDR1 is SGHAT and CDR2 FQNNGV. V lost 5 bases and J lost 7, with 21 bases in between. The chain's CDR3 is CASSPAGDSRRQPQHF. CDR3 DNA: TGTGCCAGCAGCCCTGCCGGCGACAGCCGACGGCAGCCCCAGCATTTT.

This clonotype has a handful of counts. The chain carries TRBV4-1 and TRBJ2-2; D not resolved. CDR3 length equals 11 residues. V shed 7 bases and J shed 1 base, with 1 base lying between them. CDR1 is MGHRA, CDR2 YSYEKL, per germline. The CDR3 region is CASKNTGELFF. DNA of the CDR3: TGCGCCAGCAAGAACACCGGGGAGCTGTTTTTT.

This clonotype was counted between two and nine times. Compared with germline, one end of the junction differs, possibly owing to a read error. The chain links TRBV3-1 to TRBJ2-4, with D possibly being TRBD2 (6 bases). CDR1 is LGHDT, CDR2 YNNKEL, per germline (reference sequence). The CDR3 spans 12 residues. The CDR3 DNA is TGTGCCAGCAGCCAAGGTCCGGGACTCCTCTATTTC. Translation gives CASSQGPGLLYF.

There are many counts of this clonotype. The rearrangement links TRBV4-1 to TRBJ1-1; TRBD1 aligns across 9 bases. Germline lookup yields CDR1 MGHRA and CDR2 YSYEKL. Trimming removed 7 bases from V and 1 base from J; junction bases left unmatched: 4. The CDR3 consists of 14 residues. The CDR3 is CASIQTGGNTEAFF. The DNA for the CDR3 is TGCGCCAGCATACAGACAGGGGGGAACACTGAAGCTTTCTTT.

This clonotype was counted at least ten times. V is TRBV6-5 and J is TRBJ1-5; D is unresolved. The CDR3 is 15 amino acids. Germline-derived CDR1 and CDR2 are MNHEY and SVGAGI. V lost 5 bases, J lost 0 bases, and 11 bases lay in between. This CDR3 reads CASSKDRNSNQPQHF. The DNA for the CDR3 is TGTGCCAGCAGTAAGGACCGAAATAGCAATCAGCCCCAGCATTTT.

This clonotype has at least ten counts. The rearrangement joins TRBV4-2 to TRBJ2-3, with TRBD1 matching 7 bases. This CDR3 region has 16 residues. The V and J ends lost 4 bases and 0 bases, in that order; junction bases with no gene match: 7. The germline gives CDR1 LGHNA, CDR2 YNFKEQ. This CDR3 is CASSLNPGQSTDTQYF. As DNA, the CDR3 is TGTGCCAGCAGCCTCAATCCGGGACAGAGCACAGATACGCAGTATTTT.

This clonotype has at least ten counts. The chain is built from TRBV7-2 and TRBJ2-3; D ambiguous. From germline, CDR1 is SGHTA and CDR2 FQGNSA. This CDR3 has 14 residues. Trimming shortened V by 1 base and J by 1 base, and 6 bases separated the two germline ends. The CDR3 region has the DNA TGTGCCAGCAGCTTAGATCAGGGCACAGATACGCAGTATTTT. This gives the protein CASSLDQGTDTQYF.

The table lists this clonotype with a few counts. The junction shows a germline mismatch at one end, possibly a read error. The chain links TRBV4-3 to TRBJ2-7, with 10 bases that match TRBD1. The CDR3 consists of 19 residues. Germline CDR1 LGHNA, CDR2 YSLEER. CDR3 sequence: CASSQSGPAGTGDRNEQYF. In nucleotides, the CDR3 is TGTGCCAGCAGCCAGAGCGGCCCTGCCGGGACAGGGGATAGGAACGAGCAGTACTTC.

The rearrangement uses TRBV4-3 and TRBJ2-1, with 7 bases fitting TRBD2. Germline V CDR1 and CDR2: LGHNA, YSLEER. This CDR3 contains 18 residues. After removal of 0 bases from V and 5 bases from J, the junction contained 13 bases not matched to a gene. This CDR3 reads CASSQDPGGGLVNNEQFF. Written as DNA, the CDR3 is TGCGCCAGCAGCCAAGATCCTGGGGGAGGACTAGTCAACAATGAGCAGTTCTTC.

This clonotype showed up many times. The rearrangement joins TRBV4-2 to TRBJ2-1, with D possibly being TRBD1 or TRBD2 (5 bases each). Germline V gene data show CDR1 as LGHNA and CDR2 as YNFKEQ. This CDR3 has 14 residues. Between the trimmed V and J ends, which lost 2 bases and 6 bases, there was a span of 11 bases. CDR3 loop: CASSQSGTFNEQFF. The CDR3 DNA follows: TGTGCCAGCAGCCAATCCGGGACGTTCAATGAGCAGTTCTTC.

This clonotype was seen many times. The rearrangement joins TRBV4-1 to TRBJ1-1, with D hard to call. Trimming removed 4 bases at V and 4 bases at J, with 13 bases between. Germline V lookup: CDR1 MGHRA, CDR2 YSYEKL. The CDR3 loop spans 14 amino acids. DNA of the CDR3: TGCGCCAGCAGCCTTGGGAAAGGTGGCACTGAAGCTTTCTTT. Amino acid sequence: CASSLGKGGTEAFF.

This clonotype occurred a few times. The gene calls are TRBV4-1 and TRBJ2-5; D gene unclear. Germline CDR1 and CDR2: MGHRA and YSYEKL. This CDR3 contains 17 residues. The ends were cut back, 1 base at V and 5 bases at J, with 20 bases in the middle. Here the CDR3 reads CASSQVDLGFPRETQYF. The CDR3 DNA reads TGCGCCAGCAGCCAAGTTGACCTAGGCTTTCCACGCGAGACCCAGTACTTC.

V usage is TRBV6-2 or TRBV6-3 and J usage is TRBJ2-1, with D possibly being TRBD1 (5 bases). This CDR3 has 15 amino acids. Trimming took off 5 bases at V and 8 bases at J, with 19 bases between the two ends. CDR1 and CDR2 from the germline V gene are MNHEY and SVGEGT. This CDR3 reads CASSDPHGREDEQFF. The CDR3 nucleotides read TGTGCCAGCAGTGACCCCCACGGCAGGGAAGATGAGCAGTTCTTC.